Each of the 5 T cell receptor beta chains below was sequenced from the same sample in a study of cytomegalovirus exposure and HLA in healthy donors (TCRdb year 2017). The library was produced with the immunoSEQ multiplex PCR assay. For the multiplex PCR, a mixture combining 60 forward primers for TCR Vbeta segments and 13 reverse primers for TCR Jbeta segments was used. The table was pulled from immuneACCESS by TCRdb, which kept in-frame rearrangements only. Such tables lose some clones; where checked, under half of the loss comes from unresolved V genes, and the rest has no known cause. The sample includes some 200,000 clones, with approximately 88% observed a single time. The ten most abundant clones make up approximately 2.9% of the sample. The material sequenced was PBMCs. These receptors originate from a woman between 45 and 65 years old in good health and CMV-seropositive.

This clone showed up just a few times. The CDR3: CASSYATRYGYTF. The CDR3, as DNA: TGTGCCAGCAGTTACGCTACGCGCTATGGCTACACCTTC. The V gene is TRBV6-5, the J gene TRBJ1-2; D gene ambiguous. Trimming removed 2 bases from V and 4 bases from J, with 8 bases in between. Per germline, CDR1 MNHEY and CDR2 SVGAGI. The CDR3 has 13 amino acids.

The rearrangement links TRBV6-1 to TRBJ1-5; D unclear. The CDR3 has 14 amino acids. Germline CDR1 is MNHNS and CDR2 is SASEGT. V lost 6 bases and J lost 0, with 9 bases in between. For the CDR3, the DNA is TGTGCCAGCAGGCCTGACTATAGCAATCAGCCCCAGCATTTT. It codes for CASRPDYSNQPQHF.

This rearrangement joins TRBV5-1 to TRBJ2-1, with TRBD2 matching 9 bases. Germline CDR1 is SGHRS and CDR2 is YFSETQ. The CDR3 is 15 amino acids. The trim removed 4 bases at V and 6 bases at J, leaving 8 bases unmatched. CDR3 nucleotide sequence: TGCGCCAGCAGCCCGAGGGCGGGAGGGATCAATGAGCAGTTCTTC. It translates to CASSPRAGGINEQFF.

In its sample, this clone was seen once. This rearrangement joins TRBV19 to TRBJ2-2; possibly TRBD1 for D (5 bases). V lost 5 bases to trimming and J lost 6 bases, with 10 bases between them. This CDR3 is 13 amino acids long. Germline V gives CDR1 LNHDA, CDR2 SQIVND (reference sequence). The CDR3 is CASSLSRAGELFF. The DNA for the CDR3 is TGTGCCAGTAGTCTGAGCAGGGCCGGGGAGCTGTTTTTT.

This clone was picked up a small number of times. The chain uses TRBV5-5 and TRBJ1-2, with D possibly being TRBD1 (5 bases). Trimming took off 4 bases at V and 8 bases at J, with 21 bases between the two ends. Looked up from germline, CDR1 is SGHKS and CDR2 is YYEKEE (reference sequence). This CDR3 contains 15 residues. This CDR3 is CASSQEEGRVEGYTF. CDR3 coding DNA: TGTGCCAGCAGCCAAGAGGAGGGCAGGGTGGAAGGCTACACCTTC.